One and the same sample provided the 3 T cell receptor beta chains below, sequenced in a study of response to subunit inactivated influenza vaccine. A single record per CDR3 protein comes from TCRdb applying MiXCR to the RT-PCR reads. Of about 540,000 distinct CDR3 sequences in the sample, under 25% were seen once. This sample was shared with a second study, whose subject was T cells expressing NK-cell markers. That investigation notes: cDNA encoding TCR beta was synthesized via 5'RACE template switching incorporating UMIs.

Sequencing used CD4+ T cells sorted from PBMCs, obtained 11 to 12 days after vaccination. The origin of the receptors is a man over 45 who received an inactivated influenza vaccine.

V gene TRBV6-1 combines with J gene TRBJ2-1; 9 positions agree with TRBD2. Germline assignment: CDR1 MNHNS and CDR2 SASEGT. Losses at the gene ends were 6 bases for V and 7 bases for J; bases not matched to a gene: 7. There are 14 residues in the CDR3. As DNA, the CDR3 is TGTGCCAGCAGCTGGGGACTAGCCGCAAATGAGCAGTTCTTC. This translates into CASSWGLAANEQFF.

The chain uses TRBV4-2 and TRBJ1-1; D remains unclear. There are 14 residues in the CDR3. Looked up from germline, CDR1 is LGHNA and CDR2 is YNFKEQ. V lost 0 bases to trimming and J lost 3 bases, with 8 bases between them. As DNA, the CDR3 is TGTGCCAGCAGCCAAGAATCAGAAGACACTGAAGCTTTCTTT. Its translation: CASSQESEDTEAFF.

This chain connects TRBV20-1 to TRBJ2-3; D may be TRBD2 (5 bases). Deletions cut 2 bases from V and 1 base from J, with 19 bases between. Germline V gene data show CDR1 as DFQATT and CDR2 as SNEGSKA (reference sequence). The CDR3 consists of 17 residues. The CDR3 spells CSARPPLPRRGTDTQYF. The CDR3 DNA sequence: TGCAGTGCTAGACCACCCCTACCCCGGCGGGGCACAGATACGCAGTATTTT.